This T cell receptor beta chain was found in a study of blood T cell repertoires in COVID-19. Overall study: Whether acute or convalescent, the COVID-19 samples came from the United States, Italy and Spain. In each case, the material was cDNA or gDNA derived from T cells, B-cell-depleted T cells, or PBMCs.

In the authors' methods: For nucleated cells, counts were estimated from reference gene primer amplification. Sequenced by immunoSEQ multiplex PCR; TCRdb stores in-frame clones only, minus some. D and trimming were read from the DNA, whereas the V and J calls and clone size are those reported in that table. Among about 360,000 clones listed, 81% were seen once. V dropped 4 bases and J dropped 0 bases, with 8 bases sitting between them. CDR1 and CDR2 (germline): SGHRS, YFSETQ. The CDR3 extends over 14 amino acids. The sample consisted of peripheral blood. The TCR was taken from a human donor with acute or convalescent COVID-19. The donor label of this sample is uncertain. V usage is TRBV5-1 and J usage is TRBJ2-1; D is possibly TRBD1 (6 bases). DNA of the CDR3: TGCGCCAGCAGCGGACAGAGCTCCTACAATGAGCAGTTCTTC. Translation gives CASSGQSSYNEQFF. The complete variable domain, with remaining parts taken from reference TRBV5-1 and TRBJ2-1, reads KAGVTQTPRYLIKTRGQQVTLSCSPISGHRSVSWYQQTPGQGLQFLFEYFSETQRNKGNFPGRFSGRQFSNSRSEMNVSTLELGDSALYLCASSGQSSYNEQFFGPGTRLTVL.